One sample yielded the 30 T cell receptor beta chains listed below, sequenced in a study of beta chain features in type 1 diabetes. The study reverse transcribed the entire isolated RNA, so it sequenced expressed TCRB transcripts. Sequencing used immunoSEQ multiplex PCR; TCRdb keeps in-frame clones, though not all of them. The data contain 130,000 to 150,000 clones, roughly 53% of them singletons. Input material: Tregs from blood. These receptors originate from a man aged 18-30 years in good health.

In its sample, this clone was seen once. The rearrangement joins TRBV5-1 to TRBJ2-7; D might be TRBD2 (5 bases). The V end lost 0 bases, the J end lost 2 bases, and 12 bases lay between the germline ends. Per germline, CDR1 SGHRS and CDR2 YFSETQ. The CDR3 has 15 amino acids. Here the CDR3 reads CASSLEGVIPYEQYF. CDR3 bases: TGCGCCAGCAGCTTGGAGGGAGTCATCCCCTACGAGCAGTACTTC.

The chain recombines TRBV14 with TRBJ1-1; TRBD1 agrees at 8 bases. V shed 3 bases, J shed 1 base, and the junction held 4 bases outside the gene matches. This CDR3 contains 15 residues. The germline V gene encodes CDR1 SGHDN and CDR2 FVKESK. The CDR3 nucleotides read TGTGCCAGCAGCCAGTGGACAGGGAGGAACACTGAAGCTTTCTTT. Residues: CASSQWTGRNTEAFF.

This clone was seen only a few times. V is TRBV7-9 and J is TRBJ1-1; no clear D. With 5 bases removed from V and 1 base from J, the gap between germline ends came to 8 bases. The CDR3 totals 13 residues. Germline V gene data show CDR1 as SEHNR and CDR2 as FQNEAQ (reference sequence). The CDR3 nucleotides are TGTGCCAGCAGCGTTACAGAGAACACTGAAGCTTTCTTT. Translating it yields CASSVTENTEAFF. Complete variable domain (other parts from reference TRBV7-9 and TRBJ1-1): DTGVSQNPRHKITKRGQNVTFRCDPISEHNRLYWYRQTLGQGPEFLTYFQNEAQLEKSRLLSDRFSAERPKGSFSTLEIQRTEQGDSAMYLCASSVTENTEAFFGQGTRLTVV.

This clone was counted only a few times. The V call is TRBV10-3, the J call TRBJ1-1; tentatively, D is TRBD1 (5 bases). In germline, CDR1 is ENHRY, CDR2 SYGVKD. V was trimmed by 5 bases and J by 3 bases, leaving 10 bases between them. The CDR3 covers 13 residues. The CDR3 DNA reads as TGTGCCATCAGTTTTCGGGGGTACACTGAAGCTTTCTTT. Translation gives CAISFRGYTEAFF.

CDR3 amino acids: CASRGVRTGKNEKLFF. In nucleotides, the CDR3 is TGTGCCAGCAGAGGCGTTCGAACAGGGAAGAATGAAAAACTGTTTTTT. This chain links TRBV27 with TRBJ1-4; D possibly corresponds to TRBD1 (6 bases). Germline CDR1 reads MNHEY; CDR2 reads SMNVEV (reference sequence). V lost 6 bases, J lost 5 bases, and 19 bases lay in between. The CDR3 is made up of 16 amino acids.

Note on this clone: Other nucleotide sequences in the sample specify the same CDR3. The gene calls are TRBV27 and TRBJ2-7, with 8 nucleotides matching TRBD1. V lost 5 bases, J lost 3 bases, and 6 bases stayed unmatched. The germline V gene encodes CDR1 MNHEY and CDR2 SMNVEV (reference sequence). The CDR3 is made up of 14 amino acids. The CDR3 nucleotides read TGTGCCAGCAGTCTACGACAGGGGAGCTACGAGCAGTACTTC. It yields the protein CASSLRQGSYEQYF.

In this sample, this clone turned up a few times. This chain's CDR3 is CASSTLAGNTDTQYF. The CDR3 DNA reads TGTGCCAGTAGTACGTTAGCGGGGAACACAGATACGCAGTATTTT. The J gene is TRBJ2-3, the V gene TRBV19; 8 bases match TRBD2. The CDR3 totals 15 residues. V was pared by 4 bases and J by 2 bases, with 5 bases of the junction left unmatched. Looked up from germline, CDR1 is LNHDA and CDR2 is SQIVND (reference sequence).

This clone was seen more than once but under ten times. Other DNA variants within this sample encode the same CDR3. This rearrangement joins TRBV5-1 to TRBJ2-5, with D hard to call. This CDR3 has 12 residues. V was pared by 0 bases and J by 4 bases, with 4 bases between. The V gene's germline CDR1 is SGHRS and CDR2 YFSETQ. This CDR3 is CASSLAGETQYF. CDR3 bases: TGCGCCAGCAGCTTGGCGGGAGAGACCCAGTACTTC.

The gene calls are TRBV4-3 and TRBJ2-3, with a possible D match to TRBD1 (6 bases). CDR1 and CDR2 (germline): LGHNA, YSLEER. The CDR3 spans 13 residues. V lost 0 bases and J lost 8, with 9 bases in between. The CDR3: CASSQDLRGTQYF. The DNA for the CDR3 is TGCGCCAGCAGCCAAGACCTCAGGGGTACGCAGTATTTT.

The chain employs TRBV29-1 and TRBJ2-2; possibly TRBD2 for D (6 bases). Trimming took 7 bases from V and 0 from J, leaving 12 bases between them. The length of the CDR3 is 14 residues. Germline loops: CDR1 SQVTM, CDR2 ANQGSEA. The CDR3, as DNA: TGCAGCGCCGGAGGAGGGGCGAACACCGGGGAGCTGTTTTTT. Residues: CSAGGGANTGELFF.

The chain recombines TRBV28 with TRBJ1-2; D ambiguous. Between the trimmed V and J ends, which lost 3 bases and 2 bases, there was a span of 7 bases. Germline V CDR1 and CDR2: MDHEN, SYDVKM. There are 13 residues in the CDR3. CDR3 bases: TGTGCCAGCAGTTTCGCCGAGAACTATGGCTACACCTTC. It yields the protein CASSFAENYGYTF.

The V and J genes are TRBV6-5 and TRBJ1-5; D unresolved. Trimming cost V 6 bases and J 3 bases, with 9 bases left between them. In germline, CDR1 is MNHEY, CDR2 SVGAGI. CDR3 length equals 13 residues. This CDR3 is CASSGDDNQPQHF. CDR3 bases: TGTGCCAGCAGCGGGGATGACAATCAGCCCCAGCATTTT.

The chain has TRBV7-8 and TRBJ1-2; D remains unclear. Germline V gene data show CDR1 as SGHVS and CDR2 as FQNEAQ. V gave up 4 bases and J gave up 5 bases, with 11 bases separating them. There are 13 residues in the CDR3. This chain's CDR3 is CASSSGGGYGYTF. In nucleotides, the CDR3 is TGTGCCAGCAGCTCCGGTGGCGGGTATGGCTACACCTTC.

This clone appeared a single time. The chain joins TRBV7-9 to TRBJ2-5, with 8 nucleotides matching TRBD2. CDR1 is SEHNR and CDR2 is FQNEAQ in the germline V gene (reference sequence). Trimming cost V 4 bases and J 4 bases; bases outside gene matches: 8. The CDR3 loop spans 15 amino acids. The CDR3 protein is CASSSGRGGSETQYF. CDR3 bases: TGTGCCAGCAGCTCAGGCCGGGGGGGCTCAGAGACCCAGTACTTC.

The chain links TRBV7-2 to TRBJ1-6, with unresolved D. CDR3 length equals 14 residues. Between the trimmed V and J ends, which lost 7 bases and 7 bases, there was a span of 14 bases. Germline V gives CDR1 SGHTA, CDR2 FQGNSA. The CDR3 DNA reads as TGTGCCAGCAACCCGCGGGGTTTAAATTCACCCCTCCACTTT. It yields the protein CASNPRGLNSPLHF.

The genes are TRBV5-1 and TRBJ2-1, with TRBD2 matching over 11 bases. V lost 0 bases, J lost 3 bases, and 5 bases stayed unmatched. This CDR3 comprises 17 residues. CDR1 and CDR2 from the germline V gene are SGHRS and YFSETQ. Here the CDR3 reads CASSLVSSGRFYNEQFF. In nucleotides, the CDR3 is TGCGCCAGCAGCTTGGTTTCTAGCGGGAGGTTCTACAATGAGCAGTTCTTC.

The chain couples TRBV5-6 to TRBJ2-7; 9 nucleotides match TRBD1. After removal of 5 bases from V and 5 bases from J, the junction contained 11 bases not matched to a gene. Germline V gene lookup returns CDR1 SGHDT and CDR2 YYEEEE. The CDR3 has 15 residues. As DNA, the CDR3 is TGTGCCAGCAGGGCCCCGGGACAGGGAGTCAACGAGCAGTACTTC. Encoded protein: CASRAPGQGVNEQYF.

This chain joins TRBV13 and TRBJ1-1; D might be TRBD1 (5 bases). CDR3 size: 14 residues. Trimming cost V 5 bases and J 4 bases, with 14 bases left between them. The germline gives CDR1 PRHDT, CDR2 FYEKMQ (reference sequence). In nucleotides, the CDR3 is TGTGCCAGCAGCCCAAAAGACAGTCGCACTGAAGCTTTCTTT. Its protein is CASSPKDSRTEAFF.

The genes are TRBV28 and TRBJ2-1, with 9 nucleotides matching TRBD2. Germline V gene sequence: CDR1 MDHEN, CDR2 SYDVKM. This CDR3 contains 15 residues. V lost 5 bases and J lost 9; bases outside the gene matches: 11. This CDR3 reads CASSQTGTSRLEQFF. The CDR3 nucleotides read TGTGCCAGCAGTCAAACCGGGACTAGCAGGCTTGAGCAGTTCTTC.

In this sample, this clone turned up a few times. The chain employs TRBV23-1 and TRBJ1-6, with D possibly TRBD1 on 6 matching bases. TRBV23-1 is annotated as an ORF whose role is uncertain. The CDR3 totals 14 residues. V was cut by 5 bases and J by 6 bases, with 11 bases left in between. CDR3: CASSLQGTNSPLHF. DNA for the CDR3: TGCGCCAGCAGTTTACAGGGTACTAATTCACCCCTCCACTTT.

Turning to this clone: The same CDR3 also results from other DNA sequences found in this sample. The chain couples TRBV7-3 to TRBJ2-2, with TRBD1 as a possible D gene (5 bases). The ends were cut back, 3 bases at V and 2 bases at J, with 7 bases in the middle. Germline V gene sequence: CDR1 SGHTA, CDR2 FQGTGA. The CDR3 covers 14 residues. In DNA form, the CDR3 reads TGTGCCAGCAGCTTGACAGTTAACACCGGGGAGCTGTTTTTT. It encodes CASSLTVNTGELFF. Complete variable domain (other parts from reference TRBV7-3 and TRBJ2-2): GAGVSQTPSNKVTEKGKYVELRCDPISGHTALYWYRQSLGQGPEFLIYFQGTGAADDSGLPNDRFFAVRPEGSVSTLKIQRTERGDSAVYLCASSLTVNTGELFFGEGSRLTVL.

This chain links TRBV28 with TRBJ2-3; 8 bases fit TRBD2. The germline V gene encodes CDR1 MDHEN and CDR2 SYDVKM. The CDR3 spans 15 residues. V lost 2 bases and J lost 3; bases outside the gene matches: 4. DNA of the CDR3: TGTGCCAGCAGTTTAGGCGGGAGGCTTACAGATACGCAGTATTTT. Encoded protein: CASSLGGRLTDTQYF.

This clone was observed a handful of times. The genes are TRBV4-3 and TRBJ2-1, with D possibly being TRBD1 (6 bases). V was shortened by 0 bases and J by 6 bases, with 9 bases between the two germline ends. This CDR3 has 14 amino acids. Germline CDR1 is LGHNA and CDR2 is YSLEER. CDR3 region: CASSQDPRGNEQFF. CDR3 coding DNA: TGCGCCAGCAGCCAAGACCCCAGGGGCAATGAGCAGTTCTTC.

This chain uses TRBV19 with TRBJ1-4; D gene unclear. The V and J ends lost 10 bases and 8 bases respectively, with 20 bases between them. Germline V gives CDR1 LNHDA, CDR2 SQIVND (reference sequence). This CDR3 is 14 amino acids long. CDR3 region: CATTQRSAGEKLFF. CDR3 nucleotide sequence: TGTGCCACCACACAGAGGTCGGCGGGGGAAAAACTGTTTTTT.

V usage is TRBV19 and J usage is TRBJ1-2; tentatively, D is TRBD1 (5 bases). The CDR3 is 13 amino acids. CDR1 and CDR2 from the germline V gene are LNHDA and SQIVND (reference sequence). Deletions cut 6 bases from V and 6 bases from J, with 14 bases between. CDR3 protein: CASSFFVRDGYTF. In DNA form, the CDR3 reads TGTGCCAGTAGCTTTTTTGTCAGGGATGGCTACACCTTC.

Only a few counts were recorded for this clone. Within the sample, other DNA sequences also encode this same CDR3. V usage is TRBV4-3 and J usage is TRBJ1-6; tentatively, D is TRBD1 (6 bases). The CDR3 sequence is 16 residues long. V lost 2 bases to trimming and J lost 5 bases, with 13 bases between them. CDR1 is LGHNA, CDR2 YSLEER, per germline. The CDR3, as DNA: TGCGCCAGCAGCCAACCCACGCAGGGGAATAATTCACCCCTCCACTTT. It translates to CASSQPTQGNNSPLHF.

The rearrangement joins TRBV5-5 to TRBJ2-1, with a weak D call TRBD2 (7 bases). Trimming cost V 2 bases and J 9 bases, with 18 bases left between them. The CDR3 spans 15 residues. CDR1 SGHKS and CDR2 YYEKEE come from the germline V gene (reference sequence). The chain's CDR3 is CASSLRGARRFEQFF. DNA for the CDR3: TGTGCCAGCAGCTTACGGGGGGCGCGTCGGTTTGAGCAGTTCTTC. Variable domain in full (rest from reference TRBV5-5 and TRBJ2-1): DAGVTQSPTHLIKTRGQQVTLRCSPISGHKSVSWYQQVLGQGPQFIFQYYEKEERGRGNFPDRFSARQFPNYSSELNVNALLLGDSALYLCASSLRGARRFEQFFGPGTRLTVL.

The chain is built from TRBV10-3 and TRBJ2-3; D is ambiguous. This CDR3 region has 13 residues. V was shortened by 4 bases and J by 3 bases, with 8 bases between the two germline ends. Per germline, CDR1 ENHRY and CDR2 SYGVKD. The CDR3: CAISVTRTDTQYF. The CDR3 DNA follows: TGTGCCATCAGTGTAACAAGAACAGATACGCAGTATTTT.

This clone was seen a single time. The J gene is TRBJ1-2, the V gene TRBV27, with 10 bases fitting TRBD1. Germline trimming cut 3 bases from V and 14 bases from J; bases unmatched to any gene: 12. This CDR3 has 14 residues. The germline gives CDR1 MNHEY, CDR2 SMNVEV (reference sequence). CDR3 protein: CASSFLGDRGPETF. The CDR3 coding sequence is TGTGCCAGCAGTTTCCTCGGGGACAGGGGCCCAGAAACCTTC.

This clone was counted a few times. The chain employs TRBV19 and TRBJ2-7; weak D call: TRBD1 (5 bases). V lost 3 bases and J 5 bases, leaving 8 bases between the germline ends. The CDR3 runs to 12 residues. The germline gives CDR1 LNHDA, CDR2 SQIVND (reference sequence). CDR3 amino acids: CASSIKGNEQYF. The CDR3 DNA is TGTGCCAGTAGTATTAAGGGGAACGAGCAGTACTTC.